This TCR beta chain was documented in a study of identical twins listed by TCRdb under 2016. Background on the whole study: TCR alpha and beta repertoires from monozygotic twins, unrelated adults of various ages and cord blood were deep-sequenced to test whether fetal clonotypes persist. To rule out contamination, replicate twin experiments were performed at different times with different library preparation protocols.

Trimming leaves V shorter by 7 bases and J shorter by 8 bases, with the junction holding 15 bases beyond the gene matches. The CDR3 measures 16 amino acids from cysteine to phenylalanine. Only the CDR3 DNA is retained, 48 bases long and in frame from the first base. Reading the germline V gene gives CDR1 SGDLS and CDR2 YYNGEE. This clonotype showed up just a few times. It lacks a known antigen. No much larger clonotype is one base removed from it; base qualities were not supplied. Only healthy Caucasian donors were included. The twin cohort comprised three pairs of female monozygotic twins, all aged about 18 to 29 years. RNA for TCR libraries was isolated from peripheral blood mononuclear cells. Overall study results and their limits: In monozygotic twins, recombination models systematically underestimated out-of-frame TCR alpha sharing, but the models matched the sharing seen between unrelated individuals. Out-of-frame TCR alpha sequences shared between twins showed an excess of low generation-probability sequences compared with coincidental sharing between unrelated individuals. Invariant T cells such as MAIT and iNKT could partly confound zero-insertion analyses, though diverse VJ usage argued against this for most clonotypes. Because the same donors could not be followed over many years, the conclusions depended on cross-sectional statistical analysis. A weaker excess of twin sharing was found in beta out-of-frame sequences because the signal-to-noise ratio was lowered by fewer shared sequences. Fewer insertions were carried by abundant cord blood beta clonotypes; a weaker similar trend was observed in young adult naive repertoires, while no such trend was observed in memory repertoires.

The library was built by means of 5' RACE. Sequenced using an Illumina HiSeq 2000. Template switching introduced a universal primer binding site; the final cDNA contained a unique molecular identifier, enabling accurate counting of TCR cDNA molecules. Specific primers in the conserved constant-segment region were used to synthesize first-strand cDNA for TCR alpha and beta chains. To control for contamination, every cDNA library was double barcoded, receiving both a SMART-Mk sample barcode and Illumina barcodes. TruSeq adapter sequences and Illumina sample barcodes were added in two successive PCR steps. TCR alpha and beta cDNA libraries were sequenced on the Illumina HiSeq platform with custom primers. In the source study's methods: Unique molecular identifiers were extracted from raw reads with MiGEC, and CDR3 positions were determined with MiXCR. Recombination models were inferred per individual with the repgenHMM and IGoR tools using an EM algorithm. Shared clonotypes were analyzed with the tcR package in R, and sharing was normalized by the product of cloneset sizes. To study raw recombination free of thymic and clonal selection effects, out-of-frame nonproductive sequences were analyzed. The raw public data were reprocessed by TCRdb itself: fastp quality trimming at Q25, MiXCR clonotype calling, in-frame beta chains only. Records with the same CDR3 protein are collapsed into one entry carrying the most frequent genes and DNA. In this record, the V and J calls reflect TCRdb's handling and not the investigators' own analysis. The sample profile shows hundreds of thousands of distinct CDR3 sequences; 21% of them were found once. Together, the top ten hold approximately 4.5% of the sample.

Separately, the same data were catalogued under a study of T cells expressing NK-cell markers. As the second paper documents: Three sorted T-cell subsets (CD3+CD56+NKG2C+, CD3+CD56+NKG2C- and CD3+CD56-NKG2C+) from about 8 donors had their TCR beta-chain repertoires profiled. Among the eight sequenced donors, seven were HCMV-seropositive and one was HCMV-seronegative. To restrict sorting to alphabetaTCR-expressing T cells, an anti-gammadeltaTCR antibody was added in several experiments. In six donors, the dominant CD3+CD56+NKG2C+ clonotypes were found to rank among the top 10 CD8+ clonotypes and to make up 1.0-7.0% of CD8+ T cells. Those dominant clonotypes were again the most abundant among CD3+CD56-NKG2C+ cells in a few donors, at about 28.3-60.1%. Whether the expanded NKG2C-expressing T cell clones were specific for HCMV antigens remained unclear. All eight donors whose samples were sequenced were randomly selected healthy volunteers, three of them men and five women. A commercial ELISA kit detecting HCMV-specific IgG in serum was used to determine HCMV serostatus. Bulk peripheral blood T-cell repertoires were additionally sequenced from unsorted PBMC for about 6 donors. MIGEC was used to demultiplex reads and group reads by UMI, and MiTCR was used to assemble and quantify clonotypes. Only TCR cDNA sequences supported by at least two reads were kept to exclude erroneous sequences. Downstream repertoire analysis used the tcR package, and clonotypes were matched across fractions by CDR3 nucleotide sequence plus V segment. Antigen specificity was annotated against VDJdb with VDJmatch, allowing one amino acid substitution in CDR3.

This clonotype originated in a woman between 18 and 29 years old in good health. Material: PBMCs. Recombination joined TRBV9 with TRBJ2-3; 11 central bases correspond to TRBD2. CDR3 protein: CASSEVAGGIAGTQYF. The nucleotides read TGTGCCAGCTCCGAGGTAGCGGGGGGGATCGCGGGTACGCAGTATTTT.